The 28 T cell receptor beta chains presented below share a single source sample, sequenced in a study of cytomegalovirus exposure and HLA in healthy donors. A multiplex PCR was run with 60 Vbeta primers and 13 Jbeta primers. Produced via immunoSEQ multiplex PCR; TCRdb's table is partial and in-frame only. The table shows about 150,000 clones, with 84% occurring only once. The specimen sequenced was PBMCs. The receptors stem from a boy younger than 10 in good health and CMV-seronegative.

This sequence joins TRBV7-3 and TRBJ1-1; no reliable D call. Germline CDR1 reads SGHTA; CDR2 reads FQGTGA. This CDR3 is 13 amino acids long. The ends were cut back, 2 bases at V and 0 bases at J, with 4 bases in the middle. CDR3 DNA: TGTGCCAGCAGCTTACAGGTGAACACTGAAGCTTTCTTT. It specifies CASSLQVNTEAFF. Full variable domain (missing parts from reference TRBV7-3 and TRBJ1-1): GAGVSQTPSNKVTEKGKYVELRCDPISGHTALYWYRQSLGQGPEFLIYFQGTGAADDSGLPNDRFFAVRPEGSVSTLKIQRTERGDSAVYLCASSLQVNTEAFFGQGTRLTVV.

The CDR3 spells CSVDGRDGYEQYF. CDR3 nucleotide sequence: TGCAGCGTTGATGGCAGGGATGGGTACGAGCAGTACTTC. This chain uses TRBV29-1 with TRBJ2-7; the D gene is possibly TRBD1 (5 bases). V was trimmed by 3 bases and J by 4 bases, leaving 13 bases between them. There are 13 residues in the CDR3. CDR1 is SQVTM, CDR2 ANQGSEA, per germline.

This sequence joins TRBV10-3 and TRBJ1-2; D gene ambiguous. This CDR3 has 15 amino acids. V lost 6 bases, J lost 4 bases, and 18 bases lay in between. Germline CDR1 ENHRY, CDR2 SYGVKD. CDR3 protein: CAIRDRGPGSYGYTF. In DNA form, the CDR3 reads TGTGCCATCAGGGACCGGGGTCCTGGTAGCTATGGCTACACCTTC.

The sample holds one count of this clone. In DNA form, the CDR3 reads TGTGCCAGTAGTATATGGGGACAGAGAGCTAACTATGGCTACACCTTC. Residues: CASSIWGQRANYGYTF. This sequence joins TRBV19 and TRBJ1-2; 7 bases agree with TRBD1. The germline V gene encodes CDR1 LNHDA and CDR2 SQIVND (reference sequence). After removal of 2 bases from V and 0 bases from J, the junction contained 6 bases not matched to a gene. CDR3 length: 16 amino acids.

The rearrangement uses TRBV29-1 and TRBJ2-2; 9 bases are shared with TRBD1. The CDR3 sequence is 14 residues long. After removal of 4 bases from V and 3 bases from J, the junction contained 3 bases not matched to a gene. Germline loops: CDR1 SQVTM, CDR2 ANQGSEA. The DNA of the CDR3 is TGCAGCGTTGGGGGACAGGGCTACACCGGGGAGCTGTTTTTT. Its translation: CSVGGQGYTGELFF.

The rearrangement uses TRBV9 and TRBJ1-2; D gene uncertain. The CDR3 consists of 12 residues. In germline, CDR1 is SGDLS, CDR2 YYNGEE. The germline V and J ends were trimmed by 3 bases and 8 bases, with 11 bases remaining between them. This CDR3 reads CASSALPGGYTF. CDR3 nucleotide sequence: TGTGCCAGCAGCGCCCTCCCTGGCGGCTACACCTTC.

This chain links TRBV2 with TRBJ2-1; D is perhaps TRBD2 (5 bases). The V and J ends lost 2 bases and 7 bases respectively, with 12 bases between them. The CDR3 runs to 14 residues. Looked up from germline, CDR1 is SNHLY and CDR2 is FYNNEI. Here the CDR3 DNA reads TGTGCCAGCAGTGAAAATGCGGGCCTAAATGAGCAGTTCTTC. Translating it yields CASSENAGLNEQFF.

This chain uses TRBV2 with TRBJ1-2, with TRBD1 as a possible D gene (6 bases). Germline values: CDR1 SNHLY, CDR2 FYNNEI. CDR3 length: 15 residues. V dropped 0 bases and J dropped 4 bases, with 12 bases sitting between them. The DNA of the CDR3 is TGTGCCAGCAGTGAAGCGGGGGGGCGCGGCTATGGCTACACCTTC. Its translation: CASSEAGGRGYGYTF.

The chain combines TRBV7-9 with TRBJ1-1; possible D gene TRBD1, 6 bases. Trimming removed 6 bases at V and 1 base at J, with 18 bases between. Germline assignment: CDR1 SEHNR and CDR2 FQNEAQ (reference sequence). CDR3 length equals 16 residues. For the CDR3, the DNA is TGTGCCAGCAGAGCAGCCCCCAGGGGCCCGAACACTGAAGCTTTCTTT. Its translation: CASRAAPRGPNTEAFF.

This chain uses TRBV2 with TRBJ2-2; D ambiguous. CDR1 SNHLY and CDR2 FYNNEI come from the germline V gene. There are 14 residues in the CDR3. V gave up 2 bases and J gave up 3 bases, with 7 bases separating them. For the CDR3, the DNA is TGTGCCAGCAGTGAACGGCTAGACACCGGGGAGCTGTTTTTT. Protein sequence: CASSERLDTGELFF.

The rearrangement joins TRBV7-9 to TRBJ2-5, with TRBD1 matching over 12 bases. TRBJ2-7 explains the end of the DNA better; the J call may be wrong. The CDR3 has 16 residues. CDR1 SEHNR and CDR2 FQNEAQ come from the germline V gene (reference sequence). The chain's CDR3 is CASSLGGTGGLYEQYF. The DNA for the CDR3 is TGTGCCAGCAGCTTAGGTGGGACAGGGGGCCTCTACGAGCAGTACTTC.

The chain joins TRBV9 to TRBJ2-2; D is uncertain. Germline V lookup: CDR1 SGDLS, CDR2 YYNGEE. The V gene lost 4 bases and the J gene lost 1 base, with 14 bases spanning the gap. The CDR3 length is 16 residues. The CDR3 sequence is CASSPVLPENTGELFF. In nucleotides, the CDR3 is TGTGCCAGCAGCCCAGTTCTTCCCGAGAACACCGGGGAGCTGTTTTTT.

This clone was found a few times. The chain joins TRBV7-9 to TRBJ2-2; TRBD1 agrees at 10 bases. The CDR3 length is 16 residues. Germline V gives CDR1 SEHNR, CDR2 FQNEAQ (reference sequence). After removal of 5 bases from V and 5 bases from J, the junction contained 8 bases not matched to a gene. The DNA of the CDR3 is TGTGCCAGCAGCCATTACCGGGACAGGGGTACCGGGGAGCTGTTTTTT. Translating it yields CASSHYRDRGTGELFF.

This clone showed up just a few times. The rearrangement joins TRBV6-5 to TRBJ1-5; 8 bases agree with TRBD1. The CDR3 extends over 15 amino acids. Germline V gene data show CDR1 as MNHEY and CDR2 as SVGAGI. The J segment lost 5 bases and the V segment lost 2 bases, leaving 5 bases of the junction unmatched. The CDR3 reads CASSYRAGGHQPQHF. The CDR3, as DNA: TGTGCCAGCAGTTACAGGGCAGGGGGCCATCAGCCCCAGCATTTT.

The V and J genes are TRBV7-3 and TRBJ2-1; 10 bases match TRBD2. Germline CDR1 reads SGHTA; CDR2 reads FQGTGA. V was pared by 3 bases and J by 6 bases, with 2 bases of the junction left unmatched. This CDR3 has 14 amino acids. The CDR3 nucleotides read TGTGCCAGCAGCTTGGGGACTAGCGTCAATGAGCAGTTCTTC. Protein sequence: CASSLGTSVNEQFF. The variable domain in full, completed from reference TRBV7-3 and TRBJ2-1, reads GAGVSQTPSNKVTEKGKYVELRCDPISGHTALYWYRQSLGQGPEFLIYFQGTGAADDSGLPNDRFFAVRPEGSVSTLKIQRTERGDSAVYLCASSLGTSVNEQFFGPGTRLTVL.

This clone was seen a few times. This sequence joins TRBV19 and TRBJ1-6; no definite D call. CDR1 is LNHDA and CDR2 is SQIVND in the germline V gene (reference sequence). The CDR3 has 16 residues. The V and J ends lost 3 bases and 9 bases respectively, with 18 bases between them. CDR3: CASSIRGEEMGSPLHF. The CDR3 nucleotides read TGTGCCAGTAGTATCCGCGGGGAGGAGATGGGTTCACCCCTCCACTTT.

The CDR3 bases are TGTGCCAGCAGCCCGCTACAGGGAAACTACGAGCAGTACTTC. As protein: CASSPLQGNYEQYF. The genes are TRBV2 and TRBJ2-7; tentatively, D is TRBD1 (6 bases). V shed 6 bases and J shed 3 bases, with 15 bases lying between them. The CDR3 loop spans 14 amino acids. CDR1 SNHLY and CDR2 FYNNEI come from the germline V gene.

The genes are TRBV28 and TRBJ1-5; 11 bases map to TRBD1. The CDR3 sequence is 14 residues long. Germline V gene data show CDR1 as MDHEN and CDR2 as SYDVKM. The ends lost 6 bases at V and 5 bases at J; junction bases unmatched: 3. The CDR3 is CASRDRGPHQPQHF. The DNA for the CDR3 is TGTGCCAGCAGGGACAGGGGGCCTCATCAGCCCCAGCATTTT.

The chain joins TRBV19 to TRBJ2-2; 10 bases match TRBD2. CDR1 and CDR2 (germline): LNHDA, SQIVND (reference sequence). J gave up 4 bases and V 7 bases, and 12 bases lay outside the gene matches. This CDR3 is 17 amino acids long. CDR3 bases: TGTGCCAGTACCCACGGTTCTAGCGGGAGCGGCACCGGGGAGCTGTTTTTT. Its protein is CASTHGSSGSGTGELFF.

The V call is TRBV29-1, the J call TRBJ2-7, with a possible D match to TRBD2 (5 bases). The CDR3 sequence is 14 residues long. From germline, CDR1 is SQVTM and CDR2 ANQGSEA. V shed 6 bases and J shed 3 bases, with 18 bases lying between them. The CDR3 sequence is CSVGVFLAGYEQYF. The DNA for the CDR3 is TGCAGCGTCGGGGTTTTTCTGGCGGGCTACGAGCAGTACTTC.

This rearrangement joins TRBV6-1 to TRBJ2-1; D is uncertain. V was clipped by 7 bases and J by 5 bases, with 18 bases between them. Germline V CDR1 and CDR2: MNHNS, SASEGT. The CDR3 loop spans 15 amino acids. The CDR3 sequence: CASIINQASNNEQFF. As DNA, the CDR3 is TGTGCCAGCATCATCAACCAAGCTTCTAACAATGAGCAGTTCTTC.

For the CDR3, the DNA is TGTGCCAGTGCCTGGGGGGGAAACACTGAAGCTTTCTTT. It yields the protein CASAWGGNTEAFF. The rearrangement uses TRBV19 and TRBJ1-1, with D perhaps TRBD1 (5 bases). The CDR3 consists of 13 residues. CDR1 LNHDA and CDR2 SQIVND come from the germline V gene (reference sequence). Trimming left V 8 bases short and J 2 bases short, with 12 bases between.

As to this clone: One end of the junction varies from germline; a read error may be responsible. The V gene is TRBV2, the J gene TRBJ1-4, with 7 bases identical to TRBD1. Germline assignment: CDR1 SNHLY and CDR2 FYNNEI. The CDR3 extends over 11 amino acids. CDR3 in amino acids: CASSVRGRMIF. The CDR3 nucleotides are TGTGCCAGCAGTGTAAGGGGGCGAATGATCTTT. The variable domain in full, completed from reference TRBV2 and TRBJ1-4, reads EPEVTQTPSHQVTQMGQEVILRCVPISNHLYFYWYRQILGQKVEFLVSFYNNEISEKSEIFDDQFSVERPDGSNFTLKIRSTKLEDSAMYFCASSVRGRMIFGSGTQLSVL.

This chain connects TRBV7-3 to TRBJ2-1; 10 nucleotides agree with TRBD2. The CDR3 is 17 residues long. After removal of 2 bases from V and 2 bases from J, the junction contained 6 bases not matched to a gene. Germline V lookup: CDR1 SGHTA, CDR2 FQGTGA. Here the CDR3 DNA reads TGTGCCAGCAGCTTAGGTGGTAGCGGGGGGCCCTACAATGAGCAGTTCTTC. Its protein is CASSLGGSGGPYNEQFF.

As regards this clone: One junction end does not reproduce the germline sequence, and a read error may be involved. The gene calls are TRBV5-6 and TRBJ2-3, with 7 bases matching TRBD2. Germline values: CDR1 SGHDT, CDR2 YYEEEE. CDR3 size: 15 residues. The CDR3 protein is CASSTTPTSTDSQYF. The DNA for the CDR3 is TGTGCCAGCAGCACAACCCCGACTAGCACAGATTCGCAGTATTTT.

Only a few counts were recorded for this clone. The rearrangement joins TRBV2 to TRBJ2-1; D may be TRBD2 (5 bases). The germline gives CDR1 SNHLY, CDR2 FYNNEI. CDR3 size: 13 residues. The germline V and J ends were trimmed by 7 bases and 4 bases, with 11 bases remaining between them. CDR3 DNA: TGTGCCAGCACGGCGGGTCGATACAATGAGCAGTTCTTC. Its translation: CASTAGRYNEQFF. Full variable domain (outside the CDR3, taken from reference TRBV2 and TRBJ2-1): EPEVTQTPSHQVTQMGQEVILRCVPISNHLYFYWYRQILGQKVEFLVSFYNNEISEKSEIFDDQFSVERPDGSNFTLKIRSTKLEDSAMYFCASTAGRYNEQFFGPGTRLTVL.

The gene calls are TRBV5-8 and TRBJ2-7; D remains ambiguous. The CDR3 has 10 amino acids. Germline-derived CDR1 and CDR2 are SGHTS and YDEGEE. The V end was cut by 5 bases, the J end by 4 bases, with 4 bases between. The CDR3 nucleotides are TGTGCCAGCAGTAGTTACGAGCAGTACTTC. This sequence encodes CASSSYEQYF.

The genes are TRBV19 and TRBJ1-1; possibly TRBD1 for D (6 bases). The V gene's germline CDR1 is LNHDA and CDR2 SQIVND (reference sequence). The CDR3 spans 16 residues. With 3 bases removed from V and 0 bases from J, the gap between germline ends came to 14 bases. DNA for the CDR3: TGTGCCAGTAGTATCTGGGATGGGGGCCTGAACACTGAAGCTTTCTTT. Translating gives CASSIWDGGLNTEAFF.